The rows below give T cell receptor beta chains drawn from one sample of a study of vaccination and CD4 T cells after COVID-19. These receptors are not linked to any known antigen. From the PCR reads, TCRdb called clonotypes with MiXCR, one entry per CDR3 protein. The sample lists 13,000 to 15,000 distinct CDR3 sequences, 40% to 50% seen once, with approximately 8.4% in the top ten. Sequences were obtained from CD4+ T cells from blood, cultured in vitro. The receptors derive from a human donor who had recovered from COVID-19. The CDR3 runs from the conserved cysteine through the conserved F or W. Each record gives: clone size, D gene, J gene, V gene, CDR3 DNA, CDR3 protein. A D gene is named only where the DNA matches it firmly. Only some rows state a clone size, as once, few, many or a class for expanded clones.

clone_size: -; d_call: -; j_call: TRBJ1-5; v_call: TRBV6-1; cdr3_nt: TGTGCCAGCAATTTCGGAGGAAATAGCAATCAGCCCCAGCATTTT; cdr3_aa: CASNFGGNSNQPQHF
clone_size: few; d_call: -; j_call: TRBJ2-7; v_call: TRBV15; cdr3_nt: TGTGCCACCAGCAGCGGGACGGCTGGCTCCTACGAGCAGTACTTC; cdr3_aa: CATSSGTAGSYEQYF
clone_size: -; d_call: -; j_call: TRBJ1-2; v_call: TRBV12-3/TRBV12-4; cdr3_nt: TGTGCCAGCAGTTTTTTCGGTAATGGCTACACCTTC; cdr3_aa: CASSFFGNGYTF
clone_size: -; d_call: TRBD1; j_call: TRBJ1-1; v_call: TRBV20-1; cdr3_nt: TGCAGTGCTAGAGATCCGGGACAGGGAGATGGAGATGACACTGAAGCTTTCTTT; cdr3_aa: CSARDPGQGDGDDTEAFF
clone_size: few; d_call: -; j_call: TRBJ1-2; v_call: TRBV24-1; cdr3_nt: TGTGCCACCAGCGAGGGTAACTATGGCTACACCTTC; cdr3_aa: CATSEGNYGYTF
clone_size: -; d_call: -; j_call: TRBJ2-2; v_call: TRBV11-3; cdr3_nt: TGTGCCAGCAGCTTAGACGCGACTGACGGGGAGCTGTTTTTT; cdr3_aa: CASSLDATDGELFF
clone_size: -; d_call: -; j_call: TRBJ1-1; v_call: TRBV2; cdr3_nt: TGTGCCAGCAGTGGGACAGCAGAAGCTTTCTTT; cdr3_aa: CASSGTAEAFF
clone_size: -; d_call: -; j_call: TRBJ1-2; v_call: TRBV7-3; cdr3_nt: TGTGCCAGCAGCTTAGGTCTCTCAAGGCGGGGCTACACCTTC; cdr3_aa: CASSLGLSRRGYTF
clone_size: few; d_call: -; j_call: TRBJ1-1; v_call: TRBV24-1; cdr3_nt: TGTGCCACCAGCGAGACGGGGTTTCCTGAAGCTTTCTTT; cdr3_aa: CATSETGFPEAFF
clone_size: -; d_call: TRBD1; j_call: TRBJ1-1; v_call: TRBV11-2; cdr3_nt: TGTGCCAGCAGCCCCCGACAGGGTTTAATCACTGAAGCTTTCTTT; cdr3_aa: CASSPRQGLITEAFF
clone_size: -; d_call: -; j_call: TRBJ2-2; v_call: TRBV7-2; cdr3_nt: TGTGCCAGCAGCTTACTCTGGGCTAGGGTCGGCGGGGAGCTGTTTTTT; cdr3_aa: CASSLLWARVGGELFF
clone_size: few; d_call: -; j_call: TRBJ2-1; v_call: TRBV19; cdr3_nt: TGTGCCAGTAGTATCGGACAGAATTCCTACAATGAGCAGTTCTTC; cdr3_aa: CASSIGQNSYNEQFF
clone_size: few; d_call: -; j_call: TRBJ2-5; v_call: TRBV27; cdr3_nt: TGTGCCAGCAGTTCTAGTTCCGGGCGGATGTGGGAGACCCAGTACTTC; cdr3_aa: CASSSSSGRMWETQYF
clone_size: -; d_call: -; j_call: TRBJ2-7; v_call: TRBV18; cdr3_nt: TGTGCCAGCTCACCAAGTTTTGACAAATCCTACGAGCAGTACTTC; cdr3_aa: CASSPSFDKSYEQYF
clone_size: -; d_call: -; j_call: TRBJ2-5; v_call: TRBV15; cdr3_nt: TGTGCCACCAGCAGAGTAGGTGAACGGTGGAGGGAGACCCAGTACTTC; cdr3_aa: CATSRVGERWRETQYF
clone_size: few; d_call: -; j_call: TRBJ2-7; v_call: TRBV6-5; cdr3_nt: TGTGCCAGCAGTTACAACGGGATATTGGGAGAGCAGTACTTC; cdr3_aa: CASSYNGILGEQYF
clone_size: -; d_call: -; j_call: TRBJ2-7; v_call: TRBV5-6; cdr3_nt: TGTGCCAGCAGCTCCGACTACGAGCAGTACTTC; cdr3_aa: CASSSDYEQYF
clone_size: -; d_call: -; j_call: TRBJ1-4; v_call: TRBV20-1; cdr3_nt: TGCAGTGCAGGGGACCTGAATGGAGAAAAACTGTTTTTT; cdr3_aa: CSAGDLNGEKLFF
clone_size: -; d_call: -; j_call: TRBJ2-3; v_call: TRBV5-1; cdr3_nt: TGCGCCAGCAGCTTGCACACAGATACGCAGTATTTT; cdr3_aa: CASSLHTDTQYF
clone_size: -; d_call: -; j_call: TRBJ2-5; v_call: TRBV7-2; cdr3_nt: TGTGCCAGCACAAGGAGCGGAGTTATCCAAGAGACCCAGTACTTC; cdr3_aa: CASTRSGVIQETQYF
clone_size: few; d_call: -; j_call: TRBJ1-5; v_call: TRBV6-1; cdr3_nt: TGTGCCAGCAGTCCTTCGGACATTCATCAGCCCCAGCATTTT; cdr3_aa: CASSPSDIHQPQHF
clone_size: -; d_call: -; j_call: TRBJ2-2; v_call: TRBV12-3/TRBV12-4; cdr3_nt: TGTGCCAGCAGCCCAGGGGCGGGACTCACCGGGGAGCTGTTTTTT; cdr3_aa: CASSPGAGLTGELFF
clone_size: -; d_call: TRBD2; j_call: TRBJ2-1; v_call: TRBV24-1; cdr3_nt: TGTGCCACCAGTGGGGGACAGGGGACTAGCGGGAGGAAGGATGAGCAGTTCTTC; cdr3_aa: CATSGGQGTSGRKDEQFF
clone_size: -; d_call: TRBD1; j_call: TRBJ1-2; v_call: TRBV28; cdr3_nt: TGTGCTTTAGGGGGCGGCTATGGCTACACCTTC; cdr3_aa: CALGGGYGYTF